What follows is one T cell receptor beta chain and its context. Its antigen is not yet known. No much larger clone exists at a distance of one base, and base qualities are not known. The time point label, read with the paper, signifies: persistent/refractory GD, antithyroid drugs over 5 years with positive TRAb. RNA was extracted from PBMCs in TRIzol for both TCR sequencing and RNA sequencing. Graves' disease was diagnosed according to American Thyroid Association guidelines. Patients for the study were recruited at an endocrinology department in Xi'an, China. Each patient gave 9 to 10 milliliters of peripheral blood, collected in an EDTA anticoagulant tube. Ficoll Paque Plus density gradient separation was used to isolate PBMCs, and no further T cell sorting was done. RNA quality was checked with an Agilent 2100 Bioanalyzer and agarose gel, and concentration with a NanoDrop 2000. The source of the sample is a study of regulatory T cells in long-lasting Graves disease (TCRdb year 2021). Broadly, across the study: Persistent Graves' disease was defined as persistently positive TSH receptor autoantibodies together with antithyroid drug treatment for over 5 years. A total of about 33 samples underwent TCR sequencing: about 13 from persistent and roughly 20 from newly diagnosed Graves' disease patients. Antithyroid drugs had been taken for ten to twelve years on average by persistent Graves' disease patients in the clinical cohort. Patients with persistent Graves' disease were compared with patients with newly diagnosed Graves' disease using TCR sequencing and RNA sequencing of peripheral blood. The study was registered as a clinical trial and conducted in China. Results and caveats for the whole study, not just this receptor: Persistent patients shared more public clonotypes among themselves (over 2,500) than newly diagnosed patients did (about 970). Only peripheral blood was studied, because thyroid tissue, the primary lesion, was inaccessible. The authors noted that the small sample size was a limitation that may lower accuracy. Sequencing and analysis were restricted to the TCR beta chain. Persistent Graves' disease patients showed lower TCR Shannon entropy and fewer highly expanded clones than newly diagnosed patients, suggesting clonal expansion. Preferential use of TRBV28, TRBJ1-2 and TRBJ2-5 was observed in persistent disease, whereas TRBV20-1 and TRBJ2-1 were favored in newly diagnosed disease.

The library was produced with multiplex PCR. This sample was sequenced with an Illumina HiSeq 4000. iRepertoire HTBI primers and Arm-PCR amplification of CDR3 regions were used to construct TCR beta libraries. PCR products were gel purified before sequencing. Per the source publication's procedure: Gene usage analysis of CDR3 amino acid clonotypes relied on the approximately 60 TRBV and 15 or so TRBJ segments identified across samples. Filtered high-quality paired reads were merged into contigs using COPE and FqMerger. Contigs were aligned with BLAST to IMGT TRBV, TRBD and TRBJ reference genes, and CDR3 was defined per IMGT. Highly expanded clones were defined as clonotypes with a frequency above 0.1%. Repertoire diversity was measured by Shannon entropy, and V-J evenness by the Gini coefficient. Public clonotypes were defined as clonotypes shared by more than one individual. TCRdb reran the public reads through fastp at Q25 and MiXCR, keeping productive beta chains. Rows are unified per CDR3 protein, each entry keeping the most common DNA and genes. Here the V and J calls rest on TCRdb's processing, not on the authors' analysis. In this sample the table shows about 660,000 distinct CDR3 sequences, around 30% of which occur a single time. The ten biggest clones cover about two fifths of the sample.

The germline V gene gives CDR1 as SGDLS and CDR2 as YYNGEE. The CDR3 holds 14 amino acids from the cysteine to the phenylalanine. Only the CDR3 portion is preserved as DNA: 42 bases, with reading frame beginning at the first base. V and J lose 0 bases and 7 bases, and a span of 13 bases separates them. The TCR comes from a female donor with Graves disease. Sequenced material: peripheral blood mononuclear cells (PBMCs), taken when the disease was refractory, from a patient treated with antithyroid drugs. The chain is assembled from TRBV9 and TRBJ2-5; the D gene is unclear. The CDR3 amino acid sequence is: CASSVDPSLGTQYF. In nucleotides, the sequence is TGTGCCAGCAGCGTAGACCCGAGTTTAGGGACCCAGTACTTC.